This TCR beta chain is from a study of blood T cell repertoires in COVID-19. CDR3 length: 17 amino acids. Unmatched junction bases numbered 8, after V lost 5 bases and J lost 7 bases. The germline CDR1 and CDR2 sequences are SGHTA and FQGNSA. Recruitment covered about 26 US areas and drew participants whose ages spanned roughly 18 to 95 years. Recovery meant two consecutive negative NP/OP PCR tests, professional clearance, or resolved symptoms. Clones were sequenced by immunoSEQ multiplex PCR, and TCRdb holds only the in-frame ones, with some missing. The sample lists about 370,000 clones; approximately 92% were seen once.

The receptor's source is a man aged 18 to 30 who had recovered from COVID-19. Sequenced sample: PBMCs or T cells enriched from blood (not recorded which). The chain joins TRBV7-2 to TRBJ2-1; 16 bases are a match to TRBD2. The CDR3 sequence is CASSMGLAGGPQNEQFF. DNA of the CDR3: TGTGCCAGCAGCATGGGACTAGCGGGGGGGCCGCAGAATGAGCAGTTCTTC.